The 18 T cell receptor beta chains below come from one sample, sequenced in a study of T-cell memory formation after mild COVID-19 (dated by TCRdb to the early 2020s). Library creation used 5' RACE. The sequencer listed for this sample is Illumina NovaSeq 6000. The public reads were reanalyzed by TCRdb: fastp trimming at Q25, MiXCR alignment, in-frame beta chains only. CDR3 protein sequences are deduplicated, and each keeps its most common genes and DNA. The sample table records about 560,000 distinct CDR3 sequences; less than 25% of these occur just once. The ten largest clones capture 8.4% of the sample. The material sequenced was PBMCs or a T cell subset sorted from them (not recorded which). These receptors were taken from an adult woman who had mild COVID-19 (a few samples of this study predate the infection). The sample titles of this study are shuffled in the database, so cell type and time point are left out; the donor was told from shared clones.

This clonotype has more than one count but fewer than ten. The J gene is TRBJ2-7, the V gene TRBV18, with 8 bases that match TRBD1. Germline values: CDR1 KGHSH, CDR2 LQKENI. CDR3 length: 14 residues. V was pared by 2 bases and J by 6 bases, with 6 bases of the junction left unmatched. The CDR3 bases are TGTGCCAGCTCACCAGGGCAGGGGGCGTCCGAGCAGTACTTC. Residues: CASSPGQGASEQYF.

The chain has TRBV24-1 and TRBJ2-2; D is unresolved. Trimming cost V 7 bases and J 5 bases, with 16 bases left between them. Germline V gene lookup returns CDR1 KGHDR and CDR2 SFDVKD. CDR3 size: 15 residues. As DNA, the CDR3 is TGTGCCACCAGAGATGTTAAGGGTGGGACCGGGGAGCTGTTTTTT. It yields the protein CATRDVKGGTGELFF.

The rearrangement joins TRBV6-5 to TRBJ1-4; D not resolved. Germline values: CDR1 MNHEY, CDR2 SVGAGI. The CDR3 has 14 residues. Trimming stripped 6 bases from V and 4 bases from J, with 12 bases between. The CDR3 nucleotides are TGTGCCAGCAGCCCGGACGGTTATAATGAAAAACTGTTTTTT. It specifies CASSPDGYNEKLFF.

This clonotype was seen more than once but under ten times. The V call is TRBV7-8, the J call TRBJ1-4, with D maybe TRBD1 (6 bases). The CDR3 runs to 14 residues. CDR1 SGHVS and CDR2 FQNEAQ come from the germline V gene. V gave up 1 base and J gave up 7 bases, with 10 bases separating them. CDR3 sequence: CASSLGGAFEKLFF. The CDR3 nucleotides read TGTGCCAGCAGCTTAGGGGGGGCTTTTGAAAAACTGTTTTTT.

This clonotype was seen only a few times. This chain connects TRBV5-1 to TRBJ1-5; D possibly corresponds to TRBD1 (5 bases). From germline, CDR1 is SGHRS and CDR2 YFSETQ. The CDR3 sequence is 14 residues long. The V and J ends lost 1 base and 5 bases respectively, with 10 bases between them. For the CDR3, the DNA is TGCGCCAGCAGCTTGCGAGGGGATGATCAGCCCCAGCATTTT. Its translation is CASSLRGDDQPQHF.

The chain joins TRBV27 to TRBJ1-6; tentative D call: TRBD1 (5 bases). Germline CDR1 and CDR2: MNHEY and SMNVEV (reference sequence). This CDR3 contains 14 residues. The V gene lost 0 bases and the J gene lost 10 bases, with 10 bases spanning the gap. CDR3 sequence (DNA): TGTGCCAGCAGTTTATCGGGCGGGGGGTCACCCCTCCACTTT. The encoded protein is CASSLSGGGSPLHF.

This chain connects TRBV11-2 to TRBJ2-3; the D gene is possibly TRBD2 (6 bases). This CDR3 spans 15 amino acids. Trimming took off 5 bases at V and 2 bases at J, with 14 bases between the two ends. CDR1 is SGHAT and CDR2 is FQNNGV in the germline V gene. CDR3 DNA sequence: TGTGCCAGCAGCCTACTAGGACTAATCACAGATACGCAGTATTTT. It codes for CASSLLGLITDTQYF.

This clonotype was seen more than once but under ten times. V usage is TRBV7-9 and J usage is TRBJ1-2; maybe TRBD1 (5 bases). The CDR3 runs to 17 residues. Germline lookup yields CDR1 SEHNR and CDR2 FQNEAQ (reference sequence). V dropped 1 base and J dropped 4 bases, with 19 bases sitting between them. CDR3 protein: CASSLGGLAPDSYGYTF. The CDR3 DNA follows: TGTGCCAGCAGCTTAGGAGGCCTAGCTCCTGACAGCTATGGCTACACCTTC.

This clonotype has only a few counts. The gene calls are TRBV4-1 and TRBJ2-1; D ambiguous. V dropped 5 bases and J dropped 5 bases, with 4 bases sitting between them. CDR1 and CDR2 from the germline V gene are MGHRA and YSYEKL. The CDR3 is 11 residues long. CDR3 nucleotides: TGCGCCAGCAGCATGAACAATGAGCAGTTCTTC. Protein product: CASSMNNEQFF.

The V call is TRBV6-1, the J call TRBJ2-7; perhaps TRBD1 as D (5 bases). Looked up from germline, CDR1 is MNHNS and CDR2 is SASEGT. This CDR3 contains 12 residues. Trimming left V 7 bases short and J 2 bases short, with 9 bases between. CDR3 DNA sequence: TGTGCCAGCATGGGGCAGGCCTACGAGCAGTACTTC. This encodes CASMGQAYEQYF.

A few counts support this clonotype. The CDR3: CASRRGETEAFF. The CDR3 DNA follows: TGTGCCAGTCGCAGGGGCGAGACTGAAGCTTTCTTT. The genes are TRBV19 and TRBJ1-1; D is perhaps TRBD1 (6 bases). The length of the CDR3 is 12 residues. CDR1 LNHDA and CDR2 SQIVND come from the germline V gene (reference sequence). V dropped 8 bases and J dropped 5 bases, with 12 bases sitting between them.

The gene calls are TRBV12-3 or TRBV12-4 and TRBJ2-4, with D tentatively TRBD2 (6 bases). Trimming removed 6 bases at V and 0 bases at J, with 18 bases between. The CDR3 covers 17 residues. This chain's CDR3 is CASRQSGSRLAKNIQYF. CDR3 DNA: TGTGCCAGCAGGCAATCCGGGAGCAGGCTAGCCAAAAACATTCAGTACTTC.

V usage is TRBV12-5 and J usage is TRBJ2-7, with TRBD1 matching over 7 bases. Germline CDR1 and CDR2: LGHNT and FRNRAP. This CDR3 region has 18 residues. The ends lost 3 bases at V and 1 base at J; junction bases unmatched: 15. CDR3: CASGFLLPPPGQSYEQYF. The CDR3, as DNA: TGTGCTAGTGGTTTCCTACTACCCCCTCCGGGACAGTCCTACGAGCAGTACTTC.

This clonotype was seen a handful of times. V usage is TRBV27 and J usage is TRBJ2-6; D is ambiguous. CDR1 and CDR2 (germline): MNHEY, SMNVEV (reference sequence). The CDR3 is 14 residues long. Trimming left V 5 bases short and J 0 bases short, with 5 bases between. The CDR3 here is CASSPDSGANVLTF. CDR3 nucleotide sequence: TGTGCCAGCAGTCCGGACTCTGGGGCCAACGTCCTGACTTTC. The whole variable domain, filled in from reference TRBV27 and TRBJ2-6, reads EAQVTQNPRYLITVTGKKLTVTCSQNMNHEYMSWYRQDPGLGLRQIYYSMNVEVTDKGDVPEGYKVSRKEKRNFPLILESPSPNQTSLYFCASSPDSGANVLTFGAGSRLTVL.

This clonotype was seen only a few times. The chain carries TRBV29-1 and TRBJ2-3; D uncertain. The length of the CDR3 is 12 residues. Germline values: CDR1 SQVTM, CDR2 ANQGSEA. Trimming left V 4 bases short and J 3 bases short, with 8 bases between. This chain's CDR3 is CSVGAGTDTQYF. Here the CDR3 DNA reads TGCAGCGTTGGGGCTGGGACAGATACGCAGTATTTT.

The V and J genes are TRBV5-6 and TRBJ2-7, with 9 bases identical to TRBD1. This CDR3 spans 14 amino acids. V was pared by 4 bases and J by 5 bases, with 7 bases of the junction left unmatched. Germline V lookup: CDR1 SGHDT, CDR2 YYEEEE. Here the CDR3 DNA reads TGTGCCAGCAGCGCAGGGACAGGGTGGCACGAGCAGTACTTC. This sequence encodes CASSAGTGWHEQYF.

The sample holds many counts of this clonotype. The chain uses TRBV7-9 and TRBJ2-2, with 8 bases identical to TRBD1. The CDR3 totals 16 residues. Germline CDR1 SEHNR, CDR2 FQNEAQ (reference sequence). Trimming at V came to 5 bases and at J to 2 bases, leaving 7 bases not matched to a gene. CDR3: CASSPYGQGNTGELFF. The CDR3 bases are TGTGCCAGCAGCCCTTACGGACAGGGTAACACCGGGGAGCTGTTTTTT.

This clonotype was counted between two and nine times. The CDR3 spells CSARDPGTSGGGLDTQYF. The CDR3 coding sequence is TGCAGTGCTAGAGACCCCGGGACTAGCGGGGGCGGTCTAGATACGCAGTATTTT. The chain couples TRBV20-1 to TRBJ2-3; 14 bases align to TRBD2. The trim removed 0 bases at V and 5 bases at J, leaving 10 bases unmatched. Looked up from germline, CDR1 is DFQATT and CDR2 is SNEGSKA (reference sequence). The CDR3 contains 18 residues.